Presented here are 24 T cell receptor beta chains from one specimen sequenced in a study of shared clonotypes between healthy human individuals. TCRdb's table, derived via immunoSEQ multiplex PCR, lists solely in-frame clones and lacks some. The data show about 520,000 clones, more than 65% seen once. Sample: PBMCs. Every receptor here comes from a woman in her thirties or forties in good health. Some clones in this sample may be carry-over from other donors' samples.

The CDR3 loop is CAISGVAVAFF. In nucleotides, the CDR3 is TGTGCCATCAGTGGGGTGGCTGTAGCTTTCTTT. J is TRBJ1-1 and V is TRBV10-3; no clear D. In germline, CDR1 is ENHRY, CDR2 SYGVKD. Between the trimmed V and J ends, which lost 4 bases and 10 bases, there was a span of 10 bases. This CDR3 has 11 amino acids.

The rearrangement uses TRBV6-5 and TRBJ2-7; 10 positions match TRBD2. V shed 7 bases, J shed 4 bases, and the junction held 10 bases outside the gene matches. CDR3 length equals 15 residues. Germline lookup yields CDR1 MNHEY and CDR2 SVGAGI. The CDR3 nucleotides are TGTGCCAGCAAGTACCTAGCGGGAGTCGTGTACGAGCAGTACTTC. Translation gives CASKYLAGVVYEQYF.

Worth noting for this clone: This sequence is one base from a far larger clone and is likely a read error. This specimen includes other DNA sequences encoding the same CDR3. This chain connects TRBV27 to TRBJ2-6; D unresolved. This CDR3 has 17 residues. CDR1 and CDR2 from the germline V gene are MNHEY and SMNVEV (reference sequence). The CDR3 protein is CASSGPSTVGGANVLTF. CDR3 DNA: TGTGCTAGCAGTGGACCCTCCACCGTCGGTGGGGCCAACGTCCTGACTTTC.

The CDR3 here is CASSQAGSGANVLTF. DNA of the CDR3: TGCGCCAGCAGCCAAGCGGGTTCTGGGGCCAACGTCCTGACTTTC. The rearrangement links TRBV4-3 to TRBJ2-6, with unresolved D. The CDR3 contains 15 residues. Germline V gives CDR1 LGHNA, CDR2 YSLEER. V lost 1 base and J 1 base, leaving 5 bases between the germline ends.

The genes are TRBV7-2 and TRBJ1-1; TRBD1 matches 7 bases. Losses at the gene ends were 0 bases for V and 4 bases for J; bases not matched to a gene: 2. The CDR3 runs 14 residues. Germline V gene sequence: CDR1 SGHTA, CDR2 FQGNSA. Here the CDR3 DNA reads TGTGCCAGCAGCTTAGCGCGACAGGGCACTGAAGCTTTCTTT. Protein sequence: CASSLARQGTEAFF.

CDR3 amino acids: CASRPGTVSYEQYF. The CDR3 DNA reads as TGTGCCAGCCGCCCCGGGACAGTCTCCTACGAGCAGTACTTC. This sequence joins TRBV2 and TRBJ2-7; 7 nucleotides agree with TRBD1. Germline values: CDR1 SNHLY, CDR2 FYNNEI. V shed 8 bases, J shed 0 bases, and the junction held 7 bases outside the gene matches. The CDR3 has 14 residues.

The chain links TRBV10-3 to TRBJ2-7, with D maybe TRBD1 (5 bases). TRBJ2-5 explains the end of the DNA better; the J call may be wrong. Germline assignment: CDR1 ENHRY and CDR2 SYGVKD. The CDR3 totals 11 residues. The chain's CDR3 is CASAQGKTQYF. CDR3 sequence (DNA): TGTGCCAGTGCCCAGGGAAAGACCCAGTACTTC.

The chain employs TRBV7-9 and TRBJ2-2; D is uncertain. The CDR3 has 12 amino acids. Trimming left V 5 bases short and J 8 bases short, with 9 bases between. Looked up from germline, CDR1 is SEHNR and CDR2 is FQNEAQ (reference sequence). The CDR3 reads CASSQYVGELFF. DNA of the CDR3: TGTGCCAGCAGCCAGTATGTGGGGGAGCTGTTTTTT.

The chain links TRBV28 to TRBJ2-7, with 14 bases identical to TRBD2. The CDR3 consists of 16 residues. Germline V CDR1 and CDR2: MDHEN, SYDVKM. V lost 6 bases, J lost 0 bases, and 4 bases stayed unmatched. The CDR3 sequence: CASSLTSGRGSYEQYF. CDR3 sequence (DNA): TGTGCCAGCAGCCTGACTAGCGGGAGGGGCTCCTACGAGCAGTACTTC.

V gene TRBV28 combines with J gene TRBJ2-1, with TRBD2 matching 8 bases. The CDR3 has 14 amino acids. With 7 bases clipped from V and 6 bases from J, the junction kept 8 bases outside the gene matches. The germline V gene encodes CDR1 MDHEN and CDR2 SYDVKM. CDR3 DNA sequence: TGTGCCAGCACCCCGGGGACTAGTTTCAATGAGCAGTTCTTC. It encodes CASTPGTSFNEQFF. The variable domain in full, completed from reference TRBV28 and TRBJ2-1, reads DVKVTQSSRYLVKRTGEKVFLECVQDMDHENMFWYRQDPGLGLRLIYFSYDVKMKEKGDIPEGYSVSREKKERFSLILESASTNQTSMYLCASTPGTSFNEQFFGPGTRLTVL.

The rearrangement links TRBV9 to TRBJ2-3, with 7 bases fitting TRBD2. This CDR3 comprises 15 residues. V gave up 7 bases and J gave up 0 bases; unmatched junction bases: 8. CDR1 is SGDLS, CDR2 YYNGEE, per germline. The CDR3 region is CASRGASGSTDTQYF. The CDR3 DNA reads as TGTGCCAGCCGAGGGGCTAGCGGAAGCACAGATACGCAGTATTTT. The whole variable domain, remainder taken from reference TRBV9 and TRBJ2-3, is DSGVTQTPKHLITATGQRVTLRCSPRSGDLSVYWYQQSLDQGLQFLIQYYNGEERAKGNILERFSAQQFPDLHSELNLSSLELGDSALYFCASRGASGSTDTQYFGPGTRLTVL.

The V gene is TRBV4-3, the J gene TRBJ2-3; the D call may be TRBD1 or TRBD2 (5 bases each). Germline lookup yields CDR1 LGHNA and CDR2 YSLEER. This CDR3 region has 16 residues. V was cut by 3 bases and J by 0 bases, with 13 bases left in between. CDR3 sequence reads: CASSQLRGGSTDTQYF. The CDR3 DNA sequence: TGCGCCAGCAGCCAGCTCCGGGGCGGGAGCACAGATACGCAGTATTTT.

The chain uses TRBV5-1 and TRBJ2-3; D remains unclear. The V gene lost 5 bases and the J gene lost 4 bases, with 11 bases spanning the gap. The germline V gene encodes CDR1 SGHRS and CDR2 YFSETQ. CDR3 length: 13 residues. This CDR3 is CASRSLRADTQYF. The CDR3 DNA reads as TGCGCCAGCAGGTCCCTCCGGGCAGATACGCAGTATTTT.

This clone was found once. The chain recombines TRBV29-1 with TRBJ2-7; D uncertain. CDR3 length: 12 amino acids. From germline, CDR1 is SQVTM and CDR2 ANQGSEA. V lost 0 bases and J lost 5, with 8 bases in between. The DNA for the CDR3 is TGCAGCGTTGAAGATCTTGGGAACGAGCAGTACTTC. Translated: CSVEDLGNEQYF.

This chain uses TRBV5-4 with TRBJ2-7; 7 bases fit TRBD1. The germline CDR1 and CDR2 sequences are SGHNT and YYREEE (reference sequence). This CDR3 has 14 amino acids. The V segment lost 4 bases and the J segment 2 bases; nucleotides outside the gene matches: 6. This CDR3 is CASSLGQTTYEQYF. The CDR3 nucleotides read TGTGCCAGCAGCCTGGGACAGACAACCTACGAGCAGTACTTC.

V is TRBV7-2 and J is TRBJ2-5, with 8 positions matching TRBD2. CDR1 and CDR2 (germline): SGHTA, FQGNSA. CDR3 size: 17 residues. V trimming: 1 base; J trimming: 4 bases; junction bases outside the gene matches: 11. CDR3 region: CASSLVRFTGGLETQYF. For the CDR3, the DNA is TGTGCCAGCAGCTTAGTCCGGTTTACGGGAGGGCTAGAGACCCAGTACTTC.

The chain employs TRBV29-1 and TRBJ2-7; tentatively, D is TRBD2 (6 bases). From germline, CDR1 is SQVTM and CDR2 ANQGSEA. Trimming removed 6 bases at V and 3 bases at J, with 15 bases between. CDR3 length: 13 residues. The CDR3 is CSVGGAGYYEQYF. The DNA for the CDR3 is TGCAGCGTGGGGGGAGCTGGGTACTACGAGCAGTACTTC.

This clone was detected many times. Other DNA sequences in the sample encode the same CDR3. The chain couples TRBV29-1 to TRBJ1-5; no clear D. In germline, CDR1 is SQVTM, CDR2 ANQGSEA. Between the trimmed V and J ends, which lost 5 bases and 9 bases, there was a span of 17 bases. This CDR3 comprises 13 residues. CDR3 loop: CSVLLSDGRPQHF. As DNA, the CDR3 is TGCAGCGTTTTGTTATCAGACGGACGGCCCCAGCATTTT.

This chain uses TRBV2 with TRBJ2-2; no reliable D call. CDR1 is SNHLY, CDR2 FYNNEI, per germline. V lost 6 bases and J lost 1, with 9 bases in between. This CDR3 is 14 amino acids long. CDR3 in DNA: TGTGCCAGCAGCCCCAGCCTGAACACCGGGGAGCTGTTTTTT. Protein sequence: CASSPSLNTGELFF.

Worth noting for this clone: This likely traces to a read error, being one base from a far larger clone. The chain couples TRBV4-2 to TRBJ2-5; D perhaps matches TRBD2 (7 bases). The CDR3 is made up of 15 amino acids. Germline values: CDR1 LGHNA, CDR2 YNFKEQ. V lost 4 bases and J lost 3, with 15 bases in between. The CDR3 DNA follows: TGTGCCAGCAGCCCAGATAGGGGGGGGGAAGAGACCCAGTACTTC. This sequence encodes CASSPDRGGEETQYF.

The rearrangement uses TRBV5-3 and TRBJ1-2; no definite D call. TRBV5-3 is assigned to the ORF class and has an uncertain function. The ends were cut back, 2 bases at V and 0 bases at J, with 5 bases in the middle. This CDR3 is built from 13 residues. The CDR3 is CARSFRSNYGYTF. The CDR3 nucleotides are TGTGCCAGAAGCTTCCGTTCTAACTATGGCTACACCTTC.

The gene calls are TRBV5-4 and TRBJ2-1; 8 positions agree with TRBD2. Germline V gives CDR1 SGHNT, CDR2 YYREEE (reference sequence). The CDR3 is made up of 14 amino acids. The junction had 3 bases not matched to a gene; V was cut back by 4 bases and J by 3 bases. The CDR3 region is CASSHGGGYNEQFF. The DNA for the CDR3 is TGTGCCAGCAGCCACGGGGGGGGCTACAATGAGCAGTTCTTC.

The chain recombines TRBV11-3 with TRBJ2-5; 7 bases are shared with TRBD1. The CDR3 covers 16 residues. Germline V lookup: CDR1 SGHNT, CDR2 YENEEA. The ends lost 1 base at V and 0 bases at J; junction bases unmatched: 5. In DNA form, the CDR3 reads TGTGCCAGCAGCTTAGGTACAGGGGAGAACCAAGAGACCCAGTACTTC. It translates to CASSLGTGENQETQYF.

This clone was recorded a few times. This rearrangement joins TRBV10-2 to TRBJ2-7, with 14 bases that match TRBD2. The CDR3 has 15 residues. V lost 6 bases to trimming and J lost 6 bases; unmatched junction nucleotides: 7. Germline V CDR1 and CDR2: WSHSY, SAAADI. CDR3 sequence: CASSLTSGRVSEQYF. The CDR3 coding sequence is TGCGCCAGCAGCTTGACTAGCGGGAGGGTGAGCGAGCAGTACTTC.